This TCR beta chain was retrieved from a study of a mutant IDH1 vaccine in newly diagnosed glioma. Across the study: Vaccines began 4-6 weeks after radiotherapy alone, or with temozolomide cycles. Patients previously underwent radiotherapy, temozolomide, or both, and most underwent both.

Broader study findings: Vaccination induced immune responses in over 85% of patients.

As for time point: week 23, last vaccination. A 20-mer mutant IDH1 peptide at 300 ug was injected subcutaneously with topical imiquimod. There were new WHO grade 3 or 4 astrocytomas in the donors, and these were IDH1-mutant and ATRX-lost. The CDR3 is 15 residues long. V trimming: 3 bases; J trimming: 2 bases; junction bases outside the gene matches: 7. CDR1 and CDR2 from the germline V gene are MNHNS and SASEGT. Remarks on this clone: Its antigen remains unidentified.

Assay used: immunoSEQ multiplex PCR; TCRdb lists only in-frame clones, some missing. The top ten clones hold 5.2% of a sample with around 9,700 clones, approximately 89% of them seen once. The sequence was obtained from a woman aged 35 to 49 with glioma. Some clones in this sample may be carry-over from other donors' samples. The chain combines TRBV6-1 with TRBJ2-7; 7 bases line up with TRBD1. Sequencing used PBMCs, obtained from a glioma patient whose treatment included an IDH1 peptide vaccine. For the CDR3, the DNA is TGTGCCAGCAGTGAGCAATACAGGGGACCCTACGAGCAGTACTTC. Translating gives CASSEQYRGPYEQYF.